This T cell receptor (beta chain) was captured by sequencing in a study of neurological immune-mediated disorders. The CDR3 totals 14 residues. V was trimmed by 0 bases and J by 4 bases, leaving 12 bases between them. Germline CDR1 is DFQATT and CDR2 is SNEGSKA (reference sequence). This clonotype was seen many times. TCRdb fed the 5' RACE reads into MiXCR, producing one record per CDR3 protein. The sample records tens of thousands of distinct CDR3 sequences, approximately 12% being singletons. The chain is built from TRBV20-1 and TRBJ2-5; D might be TRBD2 (6 bases). This TCR derives from a female donor in good health. The sequenced sample was PBMCs. CDR3 protein: CSARDPARGETQYF. The CDR3 bases are TGCAGTGCTAGAGATCCTGCGCGGGGAGAGACCCAGTACTTC.